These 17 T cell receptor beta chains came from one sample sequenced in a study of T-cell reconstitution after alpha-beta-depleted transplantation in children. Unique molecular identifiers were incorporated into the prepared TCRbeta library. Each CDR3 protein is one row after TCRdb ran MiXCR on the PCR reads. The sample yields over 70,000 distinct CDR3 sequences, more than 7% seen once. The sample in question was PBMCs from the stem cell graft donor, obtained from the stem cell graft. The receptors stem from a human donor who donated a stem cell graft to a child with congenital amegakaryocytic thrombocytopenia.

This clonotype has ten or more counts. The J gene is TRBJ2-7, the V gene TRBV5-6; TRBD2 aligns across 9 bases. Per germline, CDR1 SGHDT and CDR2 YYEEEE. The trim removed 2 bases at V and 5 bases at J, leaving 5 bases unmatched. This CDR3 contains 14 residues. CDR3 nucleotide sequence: TGTGCCAGCAGCTTTGTTAGCGGGAGCCACGAGCAGTACTTC. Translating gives CASSFVSGSHEQYF.

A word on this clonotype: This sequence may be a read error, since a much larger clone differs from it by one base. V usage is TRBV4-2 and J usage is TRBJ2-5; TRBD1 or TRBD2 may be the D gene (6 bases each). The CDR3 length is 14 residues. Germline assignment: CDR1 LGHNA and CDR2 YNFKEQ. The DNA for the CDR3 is TGTGCCAGCAGCCAAGAAGGGGGGAGAGAGACCCACTACTTC. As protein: CASSQEGGRETHYF.

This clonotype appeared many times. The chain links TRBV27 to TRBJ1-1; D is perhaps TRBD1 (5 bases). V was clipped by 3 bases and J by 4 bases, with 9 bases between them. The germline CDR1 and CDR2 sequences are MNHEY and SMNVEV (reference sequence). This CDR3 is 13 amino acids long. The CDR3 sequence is CASSLRGSTEAFF. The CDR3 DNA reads TGTGCCAGCAGTTTGAGGGGTTCCACTGAAGCTTTCTTT.

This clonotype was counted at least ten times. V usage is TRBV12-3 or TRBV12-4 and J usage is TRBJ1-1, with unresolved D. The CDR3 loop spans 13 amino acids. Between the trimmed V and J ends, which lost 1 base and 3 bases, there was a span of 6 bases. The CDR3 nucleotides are TGTGCCAGCAGTTTAGATATAGACACTGAAGCTTTCTTT. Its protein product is CASSLDIDTEAFF.

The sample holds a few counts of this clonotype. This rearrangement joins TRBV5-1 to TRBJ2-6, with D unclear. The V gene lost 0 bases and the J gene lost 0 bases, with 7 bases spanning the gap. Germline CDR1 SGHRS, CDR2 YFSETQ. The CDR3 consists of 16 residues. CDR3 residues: CASSLAEYSGANVLTF. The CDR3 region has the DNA TGCGCCAGCAGCTTGGCCGAGTACTCTGGGGCCAACGTCCTGACTTTC.

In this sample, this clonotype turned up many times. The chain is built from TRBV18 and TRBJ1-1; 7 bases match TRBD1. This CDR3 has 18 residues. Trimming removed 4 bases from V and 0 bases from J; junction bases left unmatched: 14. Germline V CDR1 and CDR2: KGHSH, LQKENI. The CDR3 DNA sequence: TGTGCCAGCTCACTCACAGGGGTAACGAGATCTATGAACACTGAAGCTTTCTTT. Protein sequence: CASSLTGVTRSMNTEAFF.

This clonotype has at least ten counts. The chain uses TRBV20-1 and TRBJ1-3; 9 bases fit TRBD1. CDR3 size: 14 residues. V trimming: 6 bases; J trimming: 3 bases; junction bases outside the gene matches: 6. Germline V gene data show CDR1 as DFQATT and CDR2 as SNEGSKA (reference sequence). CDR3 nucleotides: TGCAGTGCCAGCCGACAGGGGGGTGGAAACACCATATATTTT. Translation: CSASRQGGGNTIYF.

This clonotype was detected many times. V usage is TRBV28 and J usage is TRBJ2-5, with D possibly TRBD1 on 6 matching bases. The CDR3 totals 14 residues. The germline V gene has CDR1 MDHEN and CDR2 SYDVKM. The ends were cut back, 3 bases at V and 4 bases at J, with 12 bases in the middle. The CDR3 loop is CASSFAIGGETQYF. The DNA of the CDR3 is TGTGCCAGCAGTTTTGCTATAGGGGGAGAGACCCAGTACTTC.

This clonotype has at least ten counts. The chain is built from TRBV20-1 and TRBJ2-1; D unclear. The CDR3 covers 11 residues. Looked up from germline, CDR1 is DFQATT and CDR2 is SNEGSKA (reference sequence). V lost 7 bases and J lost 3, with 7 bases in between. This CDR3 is CSGKGYNEQFF. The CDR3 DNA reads TGCAGTGGAAAAGGCTACAATGAGCAGTTCTTC.

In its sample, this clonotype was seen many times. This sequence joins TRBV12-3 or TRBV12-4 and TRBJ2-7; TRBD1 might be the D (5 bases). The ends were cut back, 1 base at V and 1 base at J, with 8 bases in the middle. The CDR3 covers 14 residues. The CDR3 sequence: CASSLVQGSYEQYF. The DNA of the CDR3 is TGTGCCAGCAGTTTAGTGCAGGGATCCTACGAGCAGTACTTC.

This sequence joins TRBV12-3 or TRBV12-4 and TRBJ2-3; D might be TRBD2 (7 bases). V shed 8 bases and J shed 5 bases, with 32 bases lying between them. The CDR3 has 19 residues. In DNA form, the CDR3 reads TGTGCCAGCTGTTCGCCCTTTCGGGGGCGGGGGTCCCAGCGAGATACGCAGTATTTT. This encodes CASCSPFRGRGSQRDTQYF.

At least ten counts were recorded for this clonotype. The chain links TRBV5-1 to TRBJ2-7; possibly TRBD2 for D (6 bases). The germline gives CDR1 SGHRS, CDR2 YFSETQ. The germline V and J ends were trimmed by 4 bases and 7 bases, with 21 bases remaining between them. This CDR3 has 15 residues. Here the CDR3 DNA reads TGCGCCAGCAGCCCGTCTACCACCTTTGGGAGGGAGCAGTACTTC. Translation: CASSPSTTFGREQYF.

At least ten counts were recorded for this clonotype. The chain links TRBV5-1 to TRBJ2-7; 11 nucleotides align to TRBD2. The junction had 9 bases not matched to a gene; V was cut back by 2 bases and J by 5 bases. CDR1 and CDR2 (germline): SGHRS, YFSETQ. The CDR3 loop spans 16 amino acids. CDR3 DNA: TGCGCCAGCAGCTTCCTTCTAGCGGGAGGTGCCCACGAGCAGTACTTC. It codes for CASSFLLAGGAHEQYF. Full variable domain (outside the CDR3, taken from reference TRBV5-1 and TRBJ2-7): KAGVTQTPRYLIKTRGQQVTLSCSPISGHRSVSWYQQTPGQGLQFLFEYFSETQRNKGNFPGRFSGRQFSNSRSEMNVSTLELGDSALYLCASSFLLAGGAHEQYFGPGTRLTVT.

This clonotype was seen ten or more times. CDR3 sequence (DNA): TGCGCCAGCAGCTTTTGGACTAGCGGGGGCCTCACAGATACGCAGTATTTT. Translating gives CASSFWTSGGLTDTQYF. The J gene is TRBJ2-3, the V gene TRBV5-1; the match to TRBD2 covers 13 bases. The CDR3 length is 17 residues. Germline V lookup: CDR1 SGHRS, CDR2 YFSETQ. J gave up 2 bases and V 2 bases, and 5 bases lay outside the gene matches.

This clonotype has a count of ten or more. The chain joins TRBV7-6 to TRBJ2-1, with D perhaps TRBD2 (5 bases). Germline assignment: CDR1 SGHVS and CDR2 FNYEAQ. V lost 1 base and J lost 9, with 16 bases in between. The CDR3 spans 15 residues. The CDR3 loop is CASSLGEEVGVEQFF. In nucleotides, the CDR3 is TGTGCCAGCAGCTTAGGAGAGGAGGTCGGCGTTGAGCAGTTCTTC. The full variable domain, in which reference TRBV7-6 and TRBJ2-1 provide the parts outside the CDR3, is GAGVSQSPRYKVTKRGQDVALRCDPISGHVSLYWYRQALGQGPEFLTYFNYEAQQDKSGLPNDRFSAERPEGSISTLTIQRTEQRDSAMYRCASSLGEEVGVEQFFGPGTRLTVL.

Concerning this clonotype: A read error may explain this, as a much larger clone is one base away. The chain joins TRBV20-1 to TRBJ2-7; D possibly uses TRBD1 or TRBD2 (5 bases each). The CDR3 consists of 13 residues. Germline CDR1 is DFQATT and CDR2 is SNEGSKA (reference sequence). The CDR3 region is CGAKGTVRGEQYF. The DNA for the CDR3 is TGCGGTGCCAAGGGGACGGTTAGGGGCGAGCAGTACTTC.

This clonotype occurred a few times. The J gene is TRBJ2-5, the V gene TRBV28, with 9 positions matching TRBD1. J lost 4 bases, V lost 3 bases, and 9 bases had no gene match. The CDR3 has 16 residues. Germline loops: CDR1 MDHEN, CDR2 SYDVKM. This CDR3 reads CASSFWATGGGETQYF. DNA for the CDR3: TGTGCCAGCAGTTTCTGGGCGACAGGGGGTGGAGAGACCCAGTACTTC.